The rows below give T cell receptor beta chains drawn from one sample of a study of cytomegalovirus exposure and HLA in healthy donors. Sequencing was performed with immunoSEQ multiplex PCR; in TCRdb, only in-frame clones are kept and a portion is missing. The table records around 170,000 clones, 82% of them present only once. Sequencing was done on a sample of PBMCs. These receptor sequences come from a woman aged 18-35 years in good health and CMV-seronegative. CDR3s leave out the opening cysteine and the closing phenylalanine or tryptophan. D genes are given only for firm matches.

j_gene	v_gene	d_gene	CDR3aa
TRBJ1-5	TRBV18	-	ASSPYQVYSNQPQH
TRBJ2-6	TRBV19	TRBD1	ASSMVAGGYGANVLT
TRBJ2-5	TRBV30	TRBD1	ACTGVGETQY
TRBJ2-1	TRBV6-5	-	ASSFMEYNEQF
TRBJ2-3	TRBV11-2	TRBD2	ASSRLASTDTQY
TRBJ2-2	TRBV19	-	ASKRNTGELF
TRBJ1-1	TRBV10-3	TRBD1	AISESGQDEAF
TRBJ1-1	TRBV2	TRBD1	ASSTRQGWTEAF
TRBJ2-7	TRBV27	-	ASSLNPQVPKQY
TRBJ1-5	TRBV6-5	TRBD1	ASSPYRGSNQPQH
TRBJ1-1	TRBV5-1	TRBD1	ASSTLTGGAGNVAEAF
TRBJ2-1	TRBV15	-	ATSRDSLSAYNEQF
TRBJ1-1	TRBV6-5	TRBD1	ASIRQGVGTEAF
TRBJ2-7	TRBV30	-	AWSDLRDSYEQY
TRBJ2-1	TRBV6-6	TRBD1	ASSVNQGANEQF
TRBJ1-5	TRBV25-1	-	ASSEWGHSSGVQPQH
TRBJ2-3	TRBV29-1	TRBD2	SVAGTSVENTDTQY
TRBJ2-1	TRBV10-1	TRBD2	ASSGGSYNEQF